The next 8 T cell receptor beta chains were all read from a single sample in a study of cytomegalovirus exposure and HLA in healthy donors. The PCR contained 60 Vbeta and 13 Jbeta primers. Libraries were prepared by immunoSEQ multiplex PCR; TCRdb keeps only in-frame clonotypes and omits some of them. Of about 200,000 clones in the sample, around 79% were seen once. Sequencing used PBMCs. Receptor source: a girl aged 5 to 17 in good health and CMV-seropositive.

V and J are TRBV5-1 and TRBJ1-4, with TRBD1 identical over 9 bases. Per the germline V gene, CDR1 is SGHRS and CDR2 is YFSETQ. CDR3 length: 15 residues. V was pared by 6 bases and J by 6 bases, with 9 bases of the junction left unmatched. The CDR3 DNA sequence: TGCGCCAGCACCCTCGGGGGACAGGGTCATGAAAAACTGTTTTTT. Its translation is CASTLGGQGHEKLFF. Full variable domain (outside the CDR3, taken from reference TRBV5-1 and TRBJ1-4): KAGVTQTPRYLIKTRGQQVTLSCSPISGHRSVSWYQQTPGQGLQFLFEYFSETQRNKGNFPGRFSGRQFSNSRSEMNVSTLELGDSALYLCASTLGGQGHEKLFFGSGTQLSVL.

The chain links TRBV18 to TRBJ2-3; possibly TRBD2 for D (5 bases). V was shortened by 3 bases and J by 6 bases, with 10 bases between the two germline ends. The CDR3 length is 13 residues. Germline CDR1 KGHSH, CDR2 LQKENI. Written as DNA, the CDR3 is TGTGCCAGCTCACCCCTCGGCGGGGATACGCAGTATTTT. This gives the protein CASSPLGGDTQYF. Based on the CDR3 plus reference TRBV18 and TRBJ2-3, the full variable domain is NAGVMQNPRHLVRRRGQEARLRCSPMKGHSHVYWYRQLPEEGLKFMVYLQKENIIDESGMPKERFSAEFPKEGPSILRIQQVVRGDSAAYFCASSPLGGDTQYFGPGTRLTVL.

The chain recombines TRBV5-1 with TRBJ1-4; D perhaps matches TRBD1 (5 bases). Germline-derived CDR1 and CDR2 are SGHRS and YFSETQ. The V end was cut by 4 bases, the J end by 4 bases, with 11 bases between. There are 14 residues in the CDR3. CDR3 residues: CASSNGGVNEKLFF. DNA for the CDR3: TGCGCCAGCAGCAACGGGGGGGTTAATGAAAAACTGTTTTTT.

J is TRBJ2-1 and V is TRBV5-1; D gene ambiguous. The germline V gene encodes CDR1 SGHRS and CDR2 YFSETQ. The ends were cut back, 1 base at V and 0 bases at J, with 11 bases in the middle. There are 16 residues in the CDR3. The CDR3 region is CASSLLAGSSYNEQFF. CDR3 in DNA: TGCGCCAGCAGCTTGTTGGCAGGATCCTCCTACAATGAGCAGTTCTTC.

The chain uses TRBV4-1 and TRBJ1-2; D is uncertain. CDR1 MGHRA and CDR2 YSYEKL come from the germline V gene. CDR3 length equals 17 residues. Trimming stripped 0 bases from V and 0 bases from J, with 14 bases between. The CDR3 DNA is TGCGCCAGCAGCCAAGAAGAGTATGGCGGGGCTAACTATGGCTACACCTTC. This gives the protein CASSQEEYGGANYGYTF.

J is TRBJ2-7 and V is TRBV18, with D tentatively TRBD2 (5 bases). Trimming took off 3 bases at V and 6 bases at J, with 18 bases between the two ends. The CDR3 consists of 15 residues. CDR1 KGHSH and CDR2 LQKENI come from the germline V gene. The CDR3: CASSPRGGGSGEQYF. Here the CDR3 DNA reads TGTGCCAGCTCACCGCGAGGAGGCGGGTCTGGCGAGCAGTACTTC. Looking up the rest from reference TRBV18 and TRBJ2-7 gives the full variable domain: NAGVMQNPRHLVRRRGQEARLRCSPMKGHSHVYWYRQLPEEGLKFMVYLQKENIIDESGMPKERFSAEFPKEGPSILRIQQVVRGDSAAYFCASSPRGGGSGEQYFGPGTRLTVT.

This clone appeared a single time. This chain connects TRBV4-3 to TRBJ1-6; no definite D call. Germline-derived CDR1 and CDR2 are LGHNA and YSLEER. V was pared by 4 bases and J by 3 bases, with 10 bases between. This CDR3 region has 15 residues. The CDR3 spells CASSLSRDYNSPLHF. CDR3 bases: TGCGCCAGCAGCCTTTCACGGGACTATAATTCACCCCTCCACTTT.

The J gene is TRBJ1-2, the V gene TRBV6-6, with 9 bases lining up with TRBD1. This CDR3 has 14 residues. The V segment lost 2 bases and the J segment 5 bases; nucleotides outside the gene matches: 3. Germline values: CDR1 MNHNY, CDR2 SVGAGI (reference sequence). CDR3 sequence reads: CASSYPDRGYGYTF. CDR3 in DNA: TGTGCCAGCAGTTACCCGGACAGGGGATATGGCTACACCTTC.